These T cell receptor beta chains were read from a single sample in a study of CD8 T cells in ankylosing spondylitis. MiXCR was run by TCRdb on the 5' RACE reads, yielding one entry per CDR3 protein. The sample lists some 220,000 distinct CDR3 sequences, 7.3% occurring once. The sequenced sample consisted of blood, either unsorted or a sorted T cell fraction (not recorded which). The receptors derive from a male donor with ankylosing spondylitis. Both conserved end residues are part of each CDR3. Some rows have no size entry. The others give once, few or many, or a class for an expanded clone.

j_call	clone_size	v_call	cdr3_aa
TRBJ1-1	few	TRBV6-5	CASSYGLLRDTEAFF
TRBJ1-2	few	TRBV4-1	CASSRTGGRGYGYTF
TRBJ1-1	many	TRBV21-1	CASSKTQNTEAFF
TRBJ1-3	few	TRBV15	CATSRDRSGNTIYF
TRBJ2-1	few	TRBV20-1	CSSRQGGIYNEQFF
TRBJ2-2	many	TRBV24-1	CATSDPRQGRTGELFF
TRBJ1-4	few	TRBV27	CASSLGGARKLFF
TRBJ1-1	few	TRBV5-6	CASSFGTAQTEAFF
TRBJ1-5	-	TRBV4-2	CASSQVVRDSERYSNQPQHF
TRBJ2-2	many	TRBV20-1	CSARGWTGGDTGELFF
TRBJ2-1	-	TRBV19	CASSISDLPYNEQFF
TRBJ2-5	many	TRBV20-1	CSAREHRKETQYF
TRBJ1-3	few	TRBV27	CASKPIYF
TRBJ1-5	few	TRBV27	CASSLLASFNQPQHF
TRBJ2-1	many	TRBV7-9	CASSFDFDNEQFF
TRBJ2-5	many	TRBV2	CASSEVSGGNQETQYF
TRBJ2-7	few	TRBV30	CAMAGTTYEQYF
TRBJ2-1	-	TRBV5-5	CAISLGLGYNEQFF
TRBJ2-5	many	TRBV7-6	CASSPDRRRETQYF
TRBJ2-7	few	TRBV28	CASSLPSGTATYEQYF
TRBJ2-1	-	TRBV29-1	CSVVVNKGSGNEQFF
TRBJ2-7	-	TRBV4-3	CASSLRWGINEQYF
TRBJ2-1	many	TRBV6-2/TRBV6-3	CASSYGVNEQFF
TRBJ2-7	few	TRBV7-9	CASSNLDGTVVYEQYF
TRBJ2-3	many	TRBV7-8	CASSLSLTASTDTQYF
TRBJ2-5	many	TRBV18	CASSPMKDRGYLQETQYF
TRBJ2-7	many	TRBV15	CATSTFTGTGEQYF
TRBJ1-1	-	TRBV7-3	CASSPWTGVRKGNTEAFF
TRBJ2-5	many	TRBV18	CASSPFTSGGEETQYF
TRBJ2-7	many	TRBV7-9	CASSTGLAGEQYF
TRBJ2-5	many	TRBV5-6	CASSSVDRGFPETQYF
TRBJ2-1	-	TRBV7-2	CASSPLASSYSEQFF
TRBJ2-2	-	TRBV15	CATGEGGPRLELFF